This T cell receptor (beta chain) was recorded in a study of shared clonotypes between healthy human individuals. Execution of the assay was at deep level. Sequencing was performed with immunoSEQ multiplex PCR; in TCRdb, only in-frame clones are kept and a portion is missing. The sample has 2 million to 2.5 million clones; less than 95% are singletons. V was trimmed by 2 bases and J by 4 bases, leaving 13 bases between them. Germline lookup yields CDR1 SGHAT and CDR2 FQNNGV. The CDR3 consists of 15 residues. Recent acute infections and vaccinations were absent in the healthy HIV-negative adult donors. All donors were Caucasian adults living in Nashville, Tennessee. Naive CD45RA+ and memory CD45RA-negative subsets were split from CD4+ cells.

The chain joins TRBV11-2 to TRBJ2-3; D may be TRBD2 (5 bases). This receptor was obtained from a man aged 18-30 years in good health. Some clones in this sample may be carry-over from other donors' samples. The sequencing input was naive CD4+ T cells from PBMCs. Stated subset: CD45RA+ positively selected. The CDR3 DNA sequence: TGTGCCAGCAGCTTACGTCACAACGGGGCAGATACGCAGTATTTT. As protein: CASSLRHNGADTQYF.